The clone carrying this T cell receptor beta chain is classed as medium-sized. Trimming shortened V by 0 bases and J by 4 bases, and 13 bases separated the two germline ends. CDR3 length: 15 residues. The germline gives CDR1 LGHNA, CDR2 YSLEER. The source of the sample is a study of blood T cell repertoires in COVID-19. Original analysis: Reference gene primer amplification gave nucleated cell count estimates. Sequencing used immunoSEQ multiplex PCR; TCRdb keeps in-frame clones, though not all of them. D and trimming come from the DNA, and the V and J calls and clone size come from that table. The sample records over 150,000 clones, roughly 88% being singletons.

Sequencing used PBMCs or T cells enriched from blood (not recorded which). This chain links TRBV4-3 with TRBJ2-7; D uncertain. The source of this sequence is a woman in her late teens or twenties who had recovered from COVID-19. The CDR3 region is CASSQDFAEEYEQYF. In nucleotides, the CDR3 is TGCGCCAGCAGCCAAGATTTCGCAGAGGAGTACGAGCAGTACTTC.